This note documents a single TCR beta chain sequence. This entry is derived from a study of neoadjuvant anti-PD-1 for oral cavity cancer. Study information: Most patients had three to four biweekly doses of 3 mg/kg nivolumab before resection.

Sequenced by immunoSEQ multiplex PCR; TCRdb stores in-frame clones only, minus some. Among about 79,000 clones, about 83% were seen once, and the ten largest hold less than 4%. This CDR3 spans 15 amino acids. The germline gives CDR1 SGHDT, CDR2 YYEEEE. V shed 10 bases, J shed 9 bases, and the junction held 19 bases outside the gene matches. The sequence derives from a person aged 40 to 85 with oral cavity squamous cell carcinoma. The material was PBMCs, obtained before nivolumab (anti-PD-1) treatment. The rearrangement uses TRBV5-6 and TRBJ1-1, with 9 positions matching TRBD1. The CDR3: CASLSLMDRGTKAFF. The CDR3 nucleotides read TGTGCCTCACTCAGCTTGATGGACAGGGGCACGAAAGCTTTCTTT. Looking up the rest from reference TRBV5-6 and TRBJ1-1 gives the full variable domain: DAGVTQSPTHLIKTRGQQVTLRCSPKSGHDTVSWYQQALGQGPQFIFQYYEEEERQRGNFPDRFSGHQFPNYSSELNVNALLLGDSALYLCASLSLMDRGTKAFFGQGTRLTVV.